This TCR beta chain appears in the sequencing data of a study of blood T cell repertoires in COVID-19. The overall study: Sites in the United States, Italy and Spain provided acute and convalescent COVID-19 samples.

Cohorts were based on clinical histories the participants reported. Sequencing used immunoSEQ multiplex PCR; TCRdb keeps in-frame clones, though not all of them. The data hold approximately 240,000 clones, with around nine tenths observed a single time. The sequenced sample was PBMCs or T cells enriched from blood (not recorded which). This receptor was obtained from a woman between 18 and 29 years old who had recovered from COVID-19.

The CDR3 sequence is CASTLGRGGNTIYF. The CDR3 nucleotides are TGTGCCAGCACCCTGGGTCGAGGTGGAAACACCATATATTTT. J is TRBJ1-3 and V is TRBV6-5; D unresolved. There are 14 residues in the CDR3. Germline lookup yields CDR1 MNHEY and CDR2 SVGAGI. Trimming took 7 bases from V and 3 from J, leaving 13 bases between them.